A selection of T cell receptor beta chains follows, all from one sample in a study of regulatory T cells in long-lasting Graves disease. TCRdb re-analysed the multiplex PCR reads in MiXCR, keeping a single row per CDR3 protein. The sample yields more than 350,000 distinct CDR3 sequences, under 15% seen once. The sample was also linked to a second study, of T cells in Graves' hyperthyroidism and ophthalmopathy.

The input for sequencing was peripheral blood mononuclear cells (PBMCs), taken at new diagnosis, from a patient treated with antithyroid drugs. Receptor source: a young woman with Graves disease. Each CDR3 is given with its conserved first and last residue. Each record gives: J gene, V gene, clone size, CDR3 length, D gene, CDR3 DNA, CDR3 protein. A D gene is named only where the DNA matches it firmly. Only some rows state a clone size, as once, few, many or a class for expanded clones.

j_gene: TRBJ2-1; v_gene: TRBV5-1; abundance: many; len: 16; d_gene: -; CDR3nt: TGCGCCAGCAGCTTGGGTTCTCAGGCCCCCTACAATGAGCAGTTCTTC; CDR3aa: CASSLGSQAPYNEQFF
j_gene: TRBJ2-7; v_gene: TRBV6-5; abundance: many; len: 15; d_gene: TRBD1; CDR3nt: TGTGCCAGCAGTTACTCGAGGGACAGCCATTACGAGCAGTACTTC; CDR3aa: CASSYSRDSHYEQYF
j_gene: TRBJ1-1; v_gene: TRBV5-4; abundance: -; len: 15; d_gene: TRBD1; CDR3nt: TGTGCCAGCAGACGTAACAGGGGGCACAACACTGAAGCTTTCTTT; CDR3aa: CASRRNRGHNTEAFF
j_gene: TRBJ2-1; v_gene: TRBV11-3; abundance: many; len: 21; d_gene: TRBD2; CDR3nt: TGTGCCAGCAGCTTAGATCCCCTAGCGGGAGCCCAGTATAGCTCCTACAATGAGCAGTTCTTC; CDR3aa: CASSLDPLAGAQYSSYNEQFF
j_gene: TRBJ2-5; v_gene: TRBV28; abundance: many; len: 12; d_gene: -; CDR3nt: TGTGCCAGCGGTGCGGGACTAGAGACCCAGTACTTC; CDR3aa: CASGAGLETQYF
j_gene: TRBJ2-2; v_gene: TRBV6-1; abundance: many; len: 18; d_gene: TRBD2; CDR3nt: TGTGCCAGCAGGTTCGGGCTAGCGGGAGTGGGGAACACCGGGGAGCTGTTTTTT; CDR3aa: CASRFGLAGVGNTGELFF
j_gene: TRBJ2-1; v_gene: TRBV20-1; abundance: many; len: 14; d_gene: -; CDR3nt: TGCAGAGCTAAGAGGGGAGCTAGTGTCTATGAGCAGTTCTTC; CDR3aa: CRAKRGASVYEQFF
j_gene: TRBJ2-7; v_gene: TRBV30; abundance: many; len: 11; d_gene: -; CDR3nt: TGTGCCAGAGCGGTAGGTTACGAGCAGTACTTC; CDR3aa: CARAVGYEQYF
j_gene: TRBJ2-3; v_gene: TRBV27; abundance: few; len: 17; d_gene: -; CDR3nt: TGTGCCAGCAGTGCCGCCGGGACAAGGGGCTGGGGGGATACGCAGTATTTT; CDR3aa: CASSAAGTRGWGDTQYF
j_gene: TRBJ2-1; v_gene: TRBV10-3; abundance: -; len: 16; d_gene: TRBD2; CDR3nt: TGTGCCATCAGTGATACGCTCGGGCTAGCGGGGAATGAGCAGTTCTTC; CDR3aa: CAISDTLGLAGNEQFF
j_gene: TRBJ2-3; v_gene: TRBV24-1; abundance: few; len: 16; d_gene: TRBD1; CDR3nt: TGTGCCACCAGTGATTTTAACAGGGGGAGGACAGATACGCAGTATTTT; CDR3aa: CATSDFNRGRTDTQYF
j_gene: TRBJ2-1; v_gene: TRBV7-2; abundance: many; len: 12; d_gene: -; CDR3nt: TGTGCCAGCAGCTTGAGGCTGGATAGAGAGTTCTTC; CDR3aa: CASSLRLDREFF
j_gene: TRBJ2-3; v_gene: TRBV28; abundance: many; len: 16; d_gene: -; CDR3nt: TGTGCCAGCAGCCGATTGGGTTCCGGGCCCCGCGGTACGCAGTATTTT; CDR3aa: CASSRLGSGPRGTQYF
j_gene: TRBJ2-1; v_gene: TRBV7-2; abundance: -; len: 17; d_gene: TRBD2; CDR3nt: TGTGCCAGCAGAAATCCCCAAGCGGGAGGGTCCTACAATGAGCAGTTCTTC; CDR3aa: CASRNPQAGGSYNEQFF
j_gene: TRBJ2-1; v_gene: TRBV24-1; abundance: many; len: 17; d_gene: TRBD2; CDR3nt: TGTGCCACCAGTGATCTGACCCTAGCGGGGCCCAACAATGAGCAGTTCTTC; CDR3aa: CATSDLTLAGPNNEQFF
j_gene: TRBJ1-2; v_gene: TRBV7-2; abundance: few; len: 15; d_gene: TRBD1; CDR3nt: TGTGCCAGCAGCTCGGGACAGGGGGGACTTTATGGCTACACCTTC; CDR3aa: CASSSGQGGLYGYTF
j_gene: TRBJ1-5; v_gene: TRBV7-9; abundance: few; len: 12; d_gene: -; CDR3nt: TGTGCCAGCAGCGTGGACAGTCAGCCCCAGCATTTT; CDR3aa: CASSVDSQPQHF
j_gene: TRBJ1-1; v_gene: TRBV29-1; abundance: -; len: 15; d_gene: -; CDR3nt: TGCAGCCTACGACAGTCCAACCACAAAAACACTGAAGCTTTCTTT; CDR3aa: CSLRQSNHKNTEAFF
j_gene: TRBJ2-1; v_gene: TRBV7-3; abundance: many; len: 13; d_gene: -; CDR3nt: TGTGCCAGCAGCTCCCCCCGGGGAGCTGAGCAGTTCTTC; CDR3aa: CASSSPRGAEQFF
j_gene: TRBJ1-2; v_gene: TRBV20-1; abundance: many; len: 16; d_gene: TRBD1; CDR3nt: TGCAGTGCTAGAGATGGCGGGCCAGGGGGGTCCGGTGGCTACACCTTC; CDR3aa: CSARDGGPGGSGGYTF
j_gene: TRBJ1-2; v_gene: TRBV2; abundance: few; len: 14; d_gene: TRBD1; CDR3nt: TGTGCCAGCAGTACCGACAGGGGGAGGGGGGGCTACACCTTC; CDR3aa: CASSTDRGRGGYTF
j_gene: TRBJ2-3; v_gene: TRBV28; abundance: many; len: 15; d_gene: -; CDR3nt: TGTGCCAGCAGTTTGCTTGCCATTAGCACAGATACGCAGTATTTT; CDR3aa: CASSLLAISTDTQYF
j_gene: TRBJ1-5; v_gene: TRBV29-1; abundance: -; len: 15; d_gene: TRBD1; CDR3nt: TGCAGCGTTATTGACAGGGGGTTAGGCAATCAGCCCCTGCATTTT; CDR3aa: CSVIDRGLGNQPLHF
j_gene: TRBJ2-2; v_gene: TRBV19; abundance: few; len: 16; d_gene: TRBD1; CDR3nt: TGTGCCAGTAGTAAGGCAGGGGGCGCGGGGACCGGGGAGCTGTTTTTT; CDR3aa: CASSKAGGAGTGELFF
j_gene: TRBJ1-1; v_gene: TRBV19; abundance: few; len: 14; d_gene: TRBD1; CDR3nt: TGTGCCAGTAGTGCAGGGGGCGCGAACACTGAAGCTTTCTTT; CDR3aa: CASSAGGANTEAFF
j_gene: TRBJ1-2; v_gene: TRBV16; abundance: once; len: 16; d_gene: TRBD1; CDR3nt: TGTGCCAGCAGCCAATCCCGGGACAGGGTGGGCTATGGCTACACCTTC; CDR3aa: CASSQSRDRVGYGYTF
j_gene: TRBJ2-1; v_gene: TRBV20-1; abundance: many; len: 18; d_gene: TRBD2; CDR3nt: TGCGGCTACCCCAGCTTTGGGACTAGCGAGGGTAAAGACAATGAGCAGTTCTTC; CDR3aa: CGYPSFGTSEGKDNEQFF
j_gene: TRBJ1-3; v_gene: TRBV5-1; abundance: many; len: 15; d_gene: -; CDR3nt: TGCGCCAGCAGCTTGGCAGCCGCCTCTGGAAACACCATATATTTT; CDR3aa: CASSLAAASGNTIYF
j_gene: TRBJ1-2; v_gene: TRBV5-1; abundance: many; len: 13; d_gene: TRBD1; CDR3nt: TGCGCCAGCAGCCCAGAGACAGGGGGTGGCTACACCTTC; CDR3aa: CASSPETGGGYTF
j_gene: TRBJ2-5; v_gene: TRBV11-2; abundance: many; len: 13; d_gene: -; CDR3nt: TGTGCCAGCAGCTTAGTAAACCGAGAGACCCAGTACTTC; CDR3aa: CASSLVNRETQYF
j_gene: TRBJ2-3; v_gene: TRBV5-1; abundance: -; len: 15; d_gene: -; CDR3nt: TGCGCCAGCAGCTCCATAGGTAGTTCGGCAGATACGCAGTATTTT; CDR3aa: CASSSIGSSADTQYF
j_gene: TRBJ2-5; v_gene: TRBV6-2/TRBV6-3; abundance: few; len: 14; d_gene: -; CDR3nt: TGTGCCAGCAGTGCAACCCTGACTAAAGAGACCCAGTACTTC; CDR3aa: CASSATLTKETQYF
j_gene: TRBJ2-1; v_gene: TRBV10-2; abundance: -; len: 18; d_gene: TRBD2; CDR3nt: TGCGCCAGCACCGGGACTAGCGGGAGGGCCGATACCTACAATGAGCAGTTCTTC; CDR3aa: CASTGTSGRADTYNEQFF
j_gene: TRBJ1-2; v_gene: TRBV15; abundance: few; len: 13; d_gene: -; CDR3nt: TGTGCCACCAGCGATCAGGCCAACTATGGCTACACCTTC; CDR3aa: CATSDQANYGYTF
j_gene: TRBJ1-1; v_gene: TRBV5-1; abundance: many; len: 14; d_gene: -; CDR3nt: TGCGCCAGCAGCTTGGCCGCCCCGAACACTGAAGCTTTCTTT; CDR3aa: CASSLAAPNTEAFF
j_gene: TRBJ2-1; v_gene: TRBV13; abundance: many; len: 14; d_gene: -; CDR3nt: TGTGCCAGCAGCTACGTTCAGGATTACAATGAGCAGTTCTTC; CDR3aa: CASSYVQDYNEQFF
j_gene: TRBJ1-1; v_gene: TRBV6-2/TRBV6-3; abundance: few; len: 12; d_gene: -; CDR3nt: TGTGCCAGCAGTTACACCCGGGTTGAAGCTTTCTTT; CDR3aa: CASSYTRVEAFF
j_gene: TRBJ2-7; v_gene: TRBV6-2/TRBV6-3; abundance: -; len: 14; d_gene: -; CDR3nt: TGTGCCAGCAGTTACCGGACTACAGCCTACGAGCAGTACTTC; CDR3aa: CASSYRTTAYEQYF
j_gene: TRBJ1-6; v_gene: TRBV6-2/TRBV6-3; abundance: few; len: 15; d_gene: TRBD1; CDR3nt: TGTGCCAGCAGACGGCACGGACAGGGATATTCACCCCTCCACTTT; CDR3aa: CASRRHGQGYSPLHF
j_gene: TRBJ2-7; v_gene: TRBV7-9; abundance: many; len: 13; d_gene: TRBD1; CDR3nt: TGTGCCAGCAGCCCCGAGGGGGCCCACGAGCAGTACTTC; CDR3aa: CASSPEGAHEQYF
j_gene: TRBJ2-7; v_gene: TRBV2; abundance: many; len: 12; d_gene: -; CDR3nt: TGTGCCAGCTACTTACCTTCCTACGAGCAGTACTTC; CDR3aa: CASYLPSYEQYF
j_gene: TRBJ2-7; v_gene: TRBV20-1; abundance: -; len: 10; d_gene: -; CDR3nt: TGCAATGCTTACCGACAGGAGCAGTACTTC; CDR3aa: CNAYRQEQYF
j_gene: TRBJ2-1; v_gene: TRBV28; abundance: few; len: 16; d_gene: -; CDR3nt: TGTGCCAGCAGTTTAGGGCCAACCAAGGTAGACAATGAGCAGTTCTTC; CDR3aa: CASSLGPTKVDNEQFF
j_gene: TRBJ2-1; v_gene: TRBV30; abundance: many; len: 12; d_gene: TRBD2; CDR3nt: TGTGCCTGGACTAGCGGGAGGTTTGAGCAGTTCTTC; CDR3aa: CAWTSGRFEQFF
j_gene: TRBJ2-1; v_gene: TRBV3-1; abundance: many; len: 18; d_gene: -; CDR3nt: TGTGCCAGCAGCCAAGATTCCGGGGGCTTAGGATCCTACAATGAGCAGTTCTTC; CDR3aa: CASSQDSGGLGSYNEQFF
j_gene: TRBJ2-7; v_gene: TRBV11-2; abundance: many; len: 17; d_gene: -; CDR3nt: TGTGCCAGCAGCCCAATAGATCGGGGGAAGGAGGTATACGAGCAGTACTTC; CDR3aa: CASSPIDRGKEVYEQYF
j_gene: TRBJ2-2; v_gene: TRBV15; abundance: few; len: 22; d_gene: TRBD2; CDR3nt: TGTGCCACCAGCGGTCGACTAGCGGGAGTTAGCCGGAGGGGCGCGAACACCGGGGAGCTGTTTTTT; CDR3aa: CATSGRLAGVSRRGANTGELFF
j_gene: TRBJ1-1; v_gene: TRBV5-1; abundance: -; len: 15; d_gene: -; CDR3nt: TGCGCCAGCAGCTTGGGGAGAGACCTGAACACTGAAGCTTTCTTT; CDR3aa: CASSLGRDLNTEAFF
j_gene: TRBJ2-4; v_gene: TRBV27; abundance: few; len: 13; d_gene: -; CDR3nt: TGTGCCAGCAGTTTAGCCAGTAAAAACATTCAGTACTTC; CDR3aa: CASSLASKNIQYF
j_gene: TRBJ2-1; v_gene: TRBV14; abundance: many; len: 17; d_gene: TRBD2; CDR3nt: TGTGCCAGCAGCCAAGAGCAAATCAAGCGGGAGTGGGATGAGCAGTTCTTC; CDR3aa: CASSQEQIKREWDEQFF
j_gene: TRBJ2-3; v_gene: TRBV11-3; abundance: many; len: 13; d_gene: -; CDR3nt: TGTGCCAGCAGCCGCGTCCTACTAGATACGCAGTATTTT; CDR3aa: CASSRVLLDTQYF